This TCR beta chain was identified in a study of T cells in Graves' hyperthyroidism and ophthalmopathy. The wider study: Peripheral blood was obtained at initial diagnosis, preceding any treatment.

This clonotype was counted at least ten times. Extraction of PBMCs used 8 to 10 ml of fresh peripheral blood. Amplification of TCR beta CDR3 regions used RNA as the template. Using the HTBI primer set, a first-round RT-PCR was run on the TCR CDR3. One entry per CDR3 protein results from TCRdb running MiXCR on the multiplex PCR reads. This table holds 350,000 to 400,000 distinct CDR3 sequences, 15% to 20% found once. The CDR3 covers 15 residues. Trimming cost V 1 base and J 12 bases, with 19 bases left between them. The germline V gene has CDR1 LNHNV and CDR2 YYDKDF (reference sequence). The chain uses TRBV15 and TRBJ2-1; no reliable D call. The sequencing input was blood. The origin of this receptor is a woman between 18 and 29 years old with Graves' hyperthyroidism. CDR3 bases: TGTGCCACCAGCAGAGCCTCGCCTTTGCCGGAGTCGCAGTTCTTC. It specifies CATSRASPLPESQFF.